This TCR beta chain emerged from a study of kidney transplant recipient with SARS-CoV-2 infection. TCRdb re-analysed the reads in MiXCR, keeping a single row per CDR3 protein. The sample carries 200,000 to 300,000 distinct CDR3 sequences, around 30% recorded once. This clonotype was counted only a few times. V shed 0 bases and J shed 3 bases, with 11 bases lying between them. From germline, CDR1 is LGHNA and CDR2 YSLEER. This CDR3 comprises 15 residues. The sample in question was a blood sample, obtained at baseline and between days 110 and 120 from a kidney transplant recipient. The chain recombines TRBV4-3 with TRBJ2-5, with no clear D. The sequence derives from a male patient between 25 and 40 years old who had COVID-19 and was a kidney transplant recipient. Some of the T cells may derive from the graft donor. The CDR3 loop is CASSQDRSREETQYF. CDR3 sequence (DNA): TGCGCCAGCAGCCAAGATAGGAGTAGGGAAGAGACCCAGTACTTC.